This record looks at one T cell receptor beta chain sequence and its context. The antigen is unknown. The table came from immunoSEQ multiplex PCR; TCRdb's copy has only in-frame clones and leaves some out. Of about 120,000 clones in the sample, approximately 88% were seen once. The data are from a study of T cell responses to AZD1222 COVID-19 vaccine. About the study: Pooling was applied to second doses at about 4 or about 12 weeks. Whole-study findings and limits: Spike-wide vaccine-associated CD4 TCRs dominated at 160-218 and 743-854. None of the repertoires were sampled until the peak T cell response had passed. Epitopes outside B.1.351 and B.1.1.7 mutated regions reportedly drew nearly half of spike TCRs.

The CDR3 is made up of 13 amino acids. Germline values: CDR1 MDHEN, CDR2 SYDVKM. Trimming stripped 5 bases from V and 7 bases from J, with 14 bases between. The TCR originated in an adult in good health. Here the sequenced sample was peripheral blood, taken on day 0 of AZD1222 vaccination. V is TRBV28 and J is TRBJ1-2; a weak D match, TRBD1 (6 bases). CDR3 DNA: TGTGCCAGCAGTGGCGAGGGGGTCTTTGGCTACACCTTC. Translated: CASSGEGVFGYTF.